The 6 T cell receptor beta chains below were found in one sample sequenced in a study of CXCR3-negative and CXCR3-positive naive CD8 T cells (dated by TCRdb to about 2019). TCRdb records NextSeq 550 as the sequencer. The Human TCR Profiling Kit (MiLaboratory) was used to prepare UMI-labeled 5' RACE TRB cDNA libraries. Reprocessed by TCRdb, the reads give a single entry per CDR3 protein sequence, without DNA. This sample's table lists around 50,000 distinct CDR3 sequences. The ten top clones hold around 2.5% of the sample. The sequencing input was naive CXCR3- CD8+ T cells from blood. Per the publication, the cell subset or site label means: CD45RO-CCR7+CD27+CD95- naive CD8+ T cells lacking CXCR3 (TNR3-). These receptor sequences come from a human donor in good health. Some clones in this sample may be carry-over from other donors' samples.

The J gene is TRBJ2-5, the V gene TRBV14; TCRdb gives TRBD1 as the D gene, but with no DNA this cannot be confirmed. The CDR3 spans 15 residues. The germline V gene has CDR1 SGHDN and CDR2 FVKESK. The CDR3 spells CASSQEGRERETQYF.

The rearrangement joins TRBV20-1 to TRBJ2-6; TCRdb calls TRBD1, which cannot be checked without DNA. This CDR3 has 17 amino acids. The germline gives CDR1 DFQATT, CDR2 SNEGSKA (reference sequence). The CDR3 spells CSASQDRVLSGANVLTF.

This sequence joins TRBV20-1 and TRBJ2-5; without DNA, the TCRdb call of TRBD2 cannot be checked. This CDR3 has 19 residues. The V gene's germline CDR1 is DFQATT and CDR2 SNEGSKA (reference sequence). This CDR3 reads CSARDRATGTRLIQETQYF.

V usage is TRBV20-1 and J usage is TRBJ2-7; absent DNA, TCRdb's TRBD1 call cannot be checked. The CDR3 length is 15 residues. CDR1 DFQATT and CDR2 SNEGSKA come from the germline V gene (reference sequence). CDR3 region: CSARTPDRGGDEQYF.

V usage is TRBV10-3 and J usage is TRBJ1-5; the D call of TRBD1 rests on TCRdb alone, since no DNA is present to check it. The germline V gene encodes CDR1 ENHRY and CDR2 SYGVKD. CDR3 length: 15 amino acids. CDR3 sequence reads: CAISDPDYSNQPQHF.

The V call is TRBV29-1, the J call TRBJ2-7; TCRdb's assignment of TRBD1 cannot be checked, as there is no DNA. Looked up from germline, CDR1 is SQVTM and CDR2 is ANQGSEA. The CDR3 has 16 residues. CDR3 in amino acids: CSVEDPGTGGNYEQYF.